These 15 T cell receptor beta chains were sequenced from one sample in a study of cytomegalovirus exposure and HLA in healthy donors. PCR amplification relied on 60 Vbeta primers (plus 13 Jbeta primers). Generated by immunoSEQ multiplex PCR, the TCRdb table keeps only in-frame clones and is missing some. This table has some 140,000 clones, 70% to 80% appearing once. The source material was PBMCs. The source is a man aged 35 to 55 in good health and CMV-seropositive.

A few counts support this clone. The rearrangement uses TRBV4-1 and TRBJ1-1; the D is unclear. The V gene's germline CDR1 is MGHRA and CDR2 YSYEKL. This CDR3 is built from 14 residues. Deletions cut 3 bases from V and 0 bases from J, with 8 bases between. As DNA, the CDR3 is TGCGCCAGCAGCCACCCACTCATGAACACTGAAGCTTTCTTT. Translated: CASSHPLMNTEAFF.

This clone was counted once. V usage is TRBV18 and J usage is TRBJ1-5, with a weak D call TRBD1 (5 bases). Germline V CDR1 and CDR2: KGHSH, LQKENI. The CDR3 has 14 residues. The V end lost 4 bases, the J end lost 1 base, and 8 bases lay between the germline ends. The CDR3 DNA follows: TGTGCCAGCTCACGGGAGGGGAGCAATCAGCCCCAGCATTTT. Its protein is CASSREGSNQPQHF.

This clone turned up a few times. This chain connects TRBV6-6 to TRBJ2-7; the D gene is possibly TRBD2 (5 bases). CDR3 size: 14 residues. V was clipped by 2 bases and J by 2 bases, with 10 bases between them. Germline V lookup: CDR1 MNHNY, CDR2 SVGAGI (reference sequence). The CDR3 reads CASSYLAGPYEQYF. In nucleotides, the CDR3 is TGTGCCAGCAGTTACCTGGCGGGCCCCTACGAGCAGTACTTC.

V and J are TRBV6-5 and TRBJ2-7, with 10 bases matching TRBD1. Germline assignment: CDR1 MNHEY and CDR2 SVGAGI. The CDR3 covers 14 residues. The J segment lost 6 bases and the V segment lost 6 bases, leaving 8 bases of the junction unmatched. CDR3 in amino acids: CASSRDRGQFEQYF. CDR3 DNA: TGTGCCAGCAGCCGAGACAGGGGGCAATTCGAGCAGTACTTC.

The J gene is TRBJ1-6, the V gene TRBV7-9, with D tentatively TRBD1 (6 bases). The V end was cut by 1 base, the J end by 7 bases, with 11 bases between. The CDR3 spans 15 residues. The germline V gene has CDR1 SEHNR and CDR2 FQNEAQ (reference sequence). This chain's CDR3 is CASSLDGGANSPLHF. In nucleotides, the CDR3 is TGTGCCAGCAGCTTAGATGGGGGGGCAAATTCACCCCTCCACTTT.

The chain links TRBV4-1 to TRBJ2-7; possible D gene TRBD2, 5 bases. Germline values: CDR1 MGHRA, CDR2 YSYEKL. The length of the CDR3 is 15 residues. Trimming removed 1 base from V and 3 bases from J, with 13 bases in between. CDR3 nucleotides: TGCGCCAGCAGCCAAGTCTACGGAAGCGGCTACGAGCAGTACTTC. This sequence encodes CASSQVYGSGYEQYF.

The gene calls are TRBV27 and TRBJ2-2; 8 positions match TRBD2. The germline CDR1 and CDR2 sequences are MNHEY and SMNVEV (reference sequence). The CDR3 contains 16 residues. Trimming removed 4 bases from V and 5 bases from J; junction bases left unmatched: 9. CDR3 sequence: CASSWGAGEWTGELFF. As DNA, the CDR3 is TGTGCCAGCAGTTGGGGAGCGGGAGAATGGACCGGGGAGCTGTTTTTT.

This chain connects TRBV6-5 to TRBJ1-2; no clear D. CDR3 length: 15 residues. V lost 2 bases to trimming and J lost 3 bases, with 13 bases between them. CDR1 and CDR2 from the germline V gene are MNHEY and SVGAGI. In nucleotides, the CDR3 is TGTGCCAGCAGTTACAGCGGCACCACCTACTATGGCTACACCTTC. Amino acid sequence: CASSYSGTTYYGYTF.

The chain is built from TRBV7-9 and TRBJ1-5; 9 bases are shared with TRBD1. This CDR3 region has 15 residues. CDR1 SEHNR and CDR2 FQNEAQ come from the germline V gene (reference sequence). The V and J ends lost 4 bases and 9 bases, in that order; junction bases with no gene match: 10. This CDR3 is CASSSRTGAETPQHF. CDR3 sequence (DNA): TGTGCCAGCAGCTCCCGGACAGGGGCCGAGACGCCCCAGCATTTT.

Of note for this clone: This sample includes further DNA sequences coding for the same CDR3. The chain combines TRBV4-1 with TRBJ2-7; tentative D call: TRBD1 (6 bases). Trimming took off 3 bases at V and 1 base at J, with 7 bases between the two ends. The V gene's germline CDR1 is MGHRA and CDR2 YSYEKL. This CDR3 is built from 13 residues. The CDR3 DNA sequence: TGCGCCAGCAGCCAGACAGGATCCTACGAGCAGTACTTC. Translation: CASSQTGSYEQYF.

The V and J genes are TRBV2 and TRBJ1-5, with 7 nucleotides matching TRBD1. Germline-derived CDR1 and CDR2 are SNHLY and FYNNEI. After removal of 6 bases from V and 9 bases from J, the junction contained 17 bases not matched to a gene. The CDR3 loop spans 16 amino acids. Here the CDR3 reads CASRATGTLSVRPQHF. In DNA, the CDR3 is TGTGCCAGCAGGGCGACAGGGACCCTCAGTGTAAGGCCCCAGCATTTT.

This sequence joins TRBV28 and TRBJ2-5; weak D call: TRBD2 (5 bases). The J call is in doubt because the DNA end fits TRBJ2-7 better. Germline V gene data show CDR1 as MDHEN and CDR2 as SYDVKM. There are 13 residues in the CDR3. CDR3 sequence (DNA): TGTGCCAGCTCTGAGGTAAATAGCGACGAGCAGTACTTC. Encoded protein: CASSEVNSDEQYF.

In this sample, this clone turned up a few times. V usage is TRBV29-1 and J usage is TRBJ2-7, with a tentative D call TRBD1 (5 bases). Germline values: CDR1 SQVTM, CDR2 ANQGSEA. V lost 3 bases and J lost 5, with 8 bases in between. The CDR3 extends over 11 amino acids. CDR3 in DNA: TGCAGCGTTGAGGACACGAACGAGCAGTACTTC. Translating it yields CSVEDTNEQYF.

This clone has just a few counts. The V gene is TRBV7-8, the J gene TRBJ1-1; D not certain. This CDR3 spans 13 amino acids. Deletions cut 2 bases from V and 5 bases from J, with 9 bases between. The germline gives CDR1 SGHVS, CDR2 FQNEAQ. CDR3 in amino acids: CASSLTGETEAFF. The CDR3 nucleotides are TGTGCCAGCAGCTTAACTGGAGAAACTGAAGCTTTCTTT.

V is TRBV28 and J is TRBJ1-6; TRBD1 matches 9 bases. This CDR3 is 13 amino acids long. V shed 8 bases and J 9 bases; nucleotides not matched to a gene: 5. From germline, CDR1 is MDHEN and CDR2 SYDVKM. The CDR3 nucleotides are TGTGCCAGCTCAAGACAGGGGGGTTCACCCCTCCACTTT. This encodes CASSRQGGSPLHF.